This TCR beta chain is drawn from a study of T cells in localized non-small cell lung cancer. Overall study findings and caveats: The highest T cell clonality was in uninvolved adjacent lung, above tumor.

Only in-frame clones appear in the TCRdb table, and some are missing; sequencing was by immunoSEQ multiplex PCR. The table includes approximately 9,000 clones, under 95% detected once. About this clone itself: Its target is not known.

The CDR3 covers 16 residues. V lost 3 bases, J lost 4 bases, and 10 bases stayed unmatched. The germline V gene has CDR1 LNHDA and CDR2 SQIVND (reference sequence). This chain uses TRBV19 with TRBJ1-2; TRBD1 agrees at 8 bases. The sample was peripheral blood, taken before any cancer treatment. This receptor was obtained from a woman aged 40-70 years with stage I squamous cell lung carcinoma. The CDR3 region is CASSMATGATTYGYTF. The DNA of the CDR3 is TGTGCCAGTAGTATGGCGACAGGGGCTACCACCTATGGCTACACCTTC.